This T cell receptor beta chain was sequenced during a study of tumor-infiltrating lymphocytes in primary liver carcinoma (dated by TCRdb to about 2017). Background for the entire study: Surgical resection was performed in China between late 2015 and March 2016 on five or six patients with histopathologically diagnosed primary liver carcinoma. Of the five patients (three men and two women, aged 30 to 69 years), four had hepatocellular carcinoma and one had combined HCC and intrahepatic cholangiocarcinoma. The five patients had tumors of stage T1-T3 N0M0, with maximum diameters ranging from 4.2 to 10 cm. Samples yielded roughly 3.5 to 7.13 million productive TCRbeta reads; read depth did not differ significantly between tissue types. Across five regions of each liver tumor, along with adjacent normal tissue and blood, the study brought together TCRbeta repertoire sequencing, expression microarrays and whole-exome sequencing. A total of 35 or so specimens from 5 patients went through TCRbeta repertoire sequencing, namely 25 tumor regions, 5 adjacent noncancerous liver tissues and 5 peripheral blood samples. Repertoires from technical replicates were highly reproducible, with mean shared-clone rates near 0.89 and correlation coefficients above 0.95.

As regards this clonotype: Its antigen is still unknown. Relative to the germline gene, one junction end is altered; a read error may explain this.

A constant-region primer and ProtoScript II reverse transcriptase were used to reverse-transcribe TCRbeta-specific cDNA from about 0.55 ug total RNA. TCRbeta libraries were built with three nested multiplex PCR rounds, a slightly modified ARM-PCR procedure. Multiplex TRBV1-TRBV30 forward primers and a Cbeta reverse primer were used in the first two PCR rounds, each of which was run for approximately 11 cycles. Sample barcodes and Illumina adapters were attached in a final 25-cycle PCR using Deep VentR polymerase. Before sequencing, amplicons of 200-500 bp were purified from gel using a QIAquick gel extraction kit. An Illumina HiSeq 2500 was used to sequence the TCRbeta amplicons, generating 250-bp paired-end reads. From the authors' description of their analysis: Trimmomatic v0.33 was used to quality-trim the reads, and FLASH v1.2.11 was used to merge paired reads so that full CDR3 sequences could be recovered. V, D and J germline segments were assigned to the rearranged TCRbeta sequences using MiGEC v1.2.1b. Clonotype statistics and Shannon-Wiener diversity indices were computed with VDJtools v1.0.0. To cut down on sampling bias, every analysis after diversity analysis relied on just the 250 most abundant clonotypes from each sample. TCRdb trimmed the raw reads at Q25, called clones with MiXCR and kept productive beta chains. Every CDR3 protein is listed once, alongside the most common genes and DNA of its rows. Here the V and J calls rest on TCRdb's processing, not on the authors' analysis. For this sample the table gives 330,000 or so distinct CDR3 sequences, of which about two thirds were detected only once. Clones ranked in the top ten supply under 8% of the sample.

Here is what the overall study found, with its caveats: Only the TCR beta chain was sequenced, which likely underestimates true repertoire diversity because unpaired alpha chains were not captured. Repertoire overlap was higher between tumor regions (mean roughly 35%) than tumor-adjacent (around 17%) or tumor-blood (approximately 14%) pairs, consistent with antigen-driven expansion. Bulk unsorted samples precluded comparing CD4+ and CD8+ T cell repertoires. The top 250 clones accounted for a significantly greater share of the repertoire in tumors than in blood (p = 0.039). Only a few patients were included in the study, and the authors note that the findings should be validated in a larger study.

TRIzol reagent was used to extract blood RNA from unsorted whole blood, while the DNeasy Blood & Tissue kit provided the germline DNA. Chronic HBV infection was present in the patients, and the patients were treatment-naive at sampling. Before surgery, roughly 4.2 milliliters of peripheral blood were drawn into K2EDTA tubes. The CDR3 measures 15 amino acids from cysteine to phenylalanine. Only the CDR3 region is kept as DNA, spanning 45 bases read in frame from base 1. The germline V gene provides CDR1 SGHRS and CDR2 YFSETQ. The receptor was isolated from a man aged 35 to 55 with primary liver carcinoma and hepatitis B virus infection. The rearranged segments are TRBV5-1 and TRBJ2-7, and 8 junction bases match TRBD2. The sequenced sample was peripheral blood. The CDR3 protein: CPSGPGGHPTYKQYF. The bases are TGCCCCAGCGGCCCGGGAGGGCACCCAACCTACAAGCAGTACTTC.